Listed below are T cell receptor beta chains from one sample, sequenced in a study of cytomegalovirus exposure and HLA in healthy donors. Produced via immunoSEQ multiplex PCR; TCRdb's table is partial and in-frame only. The table lists some 150,000 clones, 76% of them singletons. The sequencing input was PBMCs. The receptors shown here come from a man younger than 35 in good health and CMV-seronegative. The CDR3 runs from the conserved cysteine through the conserved F or W. A D gene is named only where the DNA matches it firmly. Size is stated for part of the rows, as once, few or many counts, or as a class when the clone is expanded.

DNA	CDR3	D	size	V	J
TGTGCCACCAGCAGAGACGGGACAGACAATCAGCCCCAGCATTTT	CATSRDGTDNQPQHF	TRBD1	NA	TRBV15	TRBJ1-5
TGTGCCAGCAGCTTAGGCCTAAGTGGGACTAGCGGGGGACTTGCCTACGAGCAGTACTTC	CASSLGLSGTSGGLAYEQYF	TRBD2	NA	TRBV13	TRBJ2-7
TGTGCCTGGAATAGACAGGAGATCGATGGCTACACCTTC	CAWNRQEIDGYTF	NA	NA	TRBV30	TRBJ1-2
TGCGCCAGCATGACAGGGTGGGACACCGGGGAGCTGTTTTTT	CASMTGWDTGELFF	TRBD1	NA	TRBV5-1	TRBJ2-2
TGTGCCAGCAGCTCATCATACCAGGGACAGGGGGAGCTGTTTTTT	CASSSSYQGQGELFF	TRBD1	NA	TRBV7-3	TRBJ2-2
TGCGCCAGCAGCTTGACTAGCGGGGCCAACAATGAGCAGTTCTTC	CASSLTSGANNEQFF	TRBD2	NA	TRBV5-1	TRBJ2-1
TGTGCCAGCAGCTCCGGACAGGGGACGGGTGAAAAACTGTTTTTT	CASSSGQGTGEKLFF	TRBD1	NA	TRBV5-8	TRBJ1-4
TGTGCCAGCAGTTACTCGGGGACAGGTACCTACGAGCAGTACTTC	CASSYSGTGTYEQYF	TRBD1	NA	TRBV6-5	TRBJ2-7
TGTGCCAGCAGTTTTCTCTCCTACGAGCAGTACTTC	CASSFLSYEQYF	NA	NA	TRBV28	TRBJ2-7
TGTGCCAGCAGTTACGAAGAGGGGGCAACAGATACGCAGTATTTT	CASSYEEGATDTQYF	TRBD1	NA	TRBV6-7	TRBJ2-3
TGTGCCAGCAGCCCCAGGCAGGGGTTTCGAGATGAGCAGTTCTTC	CASSPRQGFRDEQFF	NA	NA	TRBV14	TRBJ2-1
TGTGCCAGCCGGTCGTATCGACAGGGCTTCTACGAGCAGTACTTC	CASRSYRQGFYEQYF	TRBD1	NA	TRBV6-5	TRBJ2-7
TGTGCCAGCAGCTTAAGACGGGCAGATACGCAGTATTTT	CASSLRRADTQYF	NA	once	TRBV7-3	TRBJ2-3
TGCGCCAGCAGCTTGGCGGGGATTGAGAACACTGAAGCTTTCTTT	CASSLAGIENTEAFF	NA	NA	TRBV5-1	TRBJ1-1
TGTGCCAGCAGCTCGACAGGGGAGGAGGGCTACACCTTC	CASSSTGEEGYTF	TRBD1	NA	TRBV5-6	TRBJ1-2
TGTGCCAGCAGTCCGAACAGGAGGGACACCGGGGAGCTGTTTTTT	CASSPNRRDTGELFF	NA	NA	TRBV6-1	TRBJ2-2
TGTGCCCCCACCCCGCCGACAGGGAACGACACCGGGGAGCTGTTTTTT	CAPTPPTGNDTGELFF	NA	NA	TRBV21-1	TRBJ2-2
TGTGCCACCCAACTCGGGGAGCAAGAGACCCAGTACTTC	CATQLGEQETQYF	NA	NA	TRBV11-3	TRBJ2-5
TGTGCCAGTACCGCCCGGGACAGGGGTTACGAGCAGTACTTC	CASTARDRGYEQYF	TRBD1	NA	TRBV19	TRBJ2-7
TGCAGCGTTGAGGGTAGGTTCCGGACAGGGGATTACGAGCAGTACTTC	CSVEGRFRTGDYEQYF	TRBD1	NA	TRBV29-1	TRBJ2-7
TGTGCCAGCAGTTCACGCGTCGGGGCCAACGTCCTGACTTTC	CASSSRVGANVLTF	NA	NA	TRBV6-5	TRBJ2-6
TGTGCCAGCAGCTTAGCTCCCTCTGGGGCCAACGTCCTGACTTTC	CASSLAPSGANVLTF	NA	NA	TRBV11-3	TRBJ2-6
TGTGCCAGCAGCTCCGGGGGTGGGGGGACGAACACTGAAGCTTTCTTT	CASSSGGGGTNTEAFF	NA	NA	TRBV5-6	TRBJ1-1
TGCGCCAGCAGCCAAGGACAGCAAATGAACACTGAAGCTTTCTTT	CASSQGQQMNTEAFF	NA	NA	TRBV4-1	TRBJ1-1
TGTGCCTGGAGAAGGGGAGGCAGGGCAGCCAATTCACCCCTCCACTTT	CAWRRGGRAANSPLHF	NA	NA	TRBV30	TRBJ1-6
TGTGCCATCAGTGAGTCCCCACAGTTAGATCAGCCCCAGCATTTT	CAISESPQLDQPQHF	NA	NA	TRBV10-3	TRBJ1-5
TGTGCCAGCAGCCCACAAGGGGGCGCGGGCACCGGGGAGCTGTTTTTT	CASSPQGGAGTGELFF	TRBD1	once	TRBV7-3	TRBJ2-2
TGTGCCAGCAGCGTTAAAGCGGGAGGACTCTACGAGCAGTACTTC	CASSVKAGGLYEQYF	TRBD2	NA	TRBV9	TRBJ2-7
TGTGCCAGCAGCCATAGCGGGGGGGCCCCAGATACGCAGTATTTT	CASSHSGGAPDTQYF	TRBD2	once	TRBV7-6	TRBJ2-3
TGTGCCAGCAGCCCTCGGACTGCCAATGAGCAGTTCTTC	CASSPRTANEQFF	NA	NA	TRBV13	TRBJ2-1
TGTGCCAGCAGCTCCGGGGGGGCGGGGGCGGGAGAGACCCAGTACTTC	CASSSGGAGAGETQYF	TRBD2	NA	TRBV7-8	TRBJ2-5
TGTGCCAGTAGTATCATAGCGATGACTGAAGCTTTCTTT	CASSIIAMTEAFF	NA	NA	TRBV19	TRBJ1-1